Presented here are 2 T cell receptor beta chains from one specimen sequenced in a study of T cell responses to AZD1222 COVID-19 vaccine. Data came from immunoSEQ multiplex PCR; TCRdb stores just in-frame clones and leaves some out. The sample consists of about 42,000 clones, roughly 83% of them appearing once. The specimen comprised peripheral blood, sampled 28 days after the second AZD1222 dose. These TCRs come from an adult who received the AZD1222 COVID-19 vaccine.

The CDR3 nucleotides are TGTGCCAGCAGTCACAGGGGAGGAACTGGAAACACCATATATTTT. Translated, it gives CASSHRGGTGNTIYF. This chain uses TRBV3-1 (or the pseudogene TRBV3-2) with TRBJ1-3; TRBD1 agrees at 7 bases. Trimming at V came to 6 bases and at J to 2 bases, leaving 7 bases not matched to a gene. Germline V CDR1 and CDR2: LGHDT, YNNKEL (reference sequence). This CDR3 has 15 amino acids.

As regards this clone: Its ends do not fully match the called genes, so a read error is possible. The rearrangement uses TRBV4-1 and TRBJ2-7, with a weak D call TRBD2 (8 bases). The length of the CDR3 is 17 residues. CDR1 and CDR2 (germline): MGHRA, YSYEKL. Written as DNA, the CDR3 is TGCGCCACCAGCCACGATCGGGGGGGGCAGGGGGCCTACGAGCAGTACTTC. Protein: CATSHDRGGQGAYEQYF.